The 16 T cell receptor beta chains presented below share a single source sample, sequenced in a study of shared T cell receptors in the human thymus. The assay was immunoSEQ multiplex PCR, and TCRdb's table has in-frame clones only and misses some. Of 500,000 to 850,000 clones in the sample, around 87% were seen once. This sample was also put to use in a study of human thymus T cells.

The sequenced sample was thymocytes. The receptors derive from a boy younger than two with a congenital heart defect.

The chain recombines TRBV19 with TRBJ1-2; the D is unclear. CDR3 length: 17 residues. Between the trimmed V and J ends, which lost 0 bases and 2 bases, there was a span of 16 bases. Germline CDR1 and CDR2: LNHDA and SQIVND (reference sequence). CDR3 region: CASSIDRRVTMNYGYTF. The CDR3 nucleotides are TGTGCCAGTAGTATAGATCGCCGGGTTACAATGAACTATGGCTACACCTTC.

The gene calls are TRBV4-1 and TRBJ2-1; D perhaps matches TRBD1 (5 bases). The CDR3 is 17 residues long. Germline V gives CDR1 MGHRA, CDR2 YSYEKL. V was shortened by 0 bases and J by 2 bases, with 14 bases between the two germline ends. DNA for the CDR3: TGCGCCAGCAGCCAAGAGGGTCCAGACAGAACCTACAATGAGCAGTTCTTC. It codes for CASSQEGPDRTYNEQFF.

CDR3 in amino acids: CASSKVATPGEATNEKLFF. The CDR3 DNA reads TGTGCCAGCAGCAAAGTTGCCACACCTGGTGAGGCAACTAATGAAAAACTGTTTTTT. The chain has TRBV21-1 and TRBJ1-4. TRBV21-1 is labeled a pseudogene. The CDR3 is made up of 19 amino acids.

V usage is TRBV29-1 and J usage is TRBJ2-5; 9 positions match TRBD1. Germline V gene sequence: CDR1 SQVTM, CDR2 ANQGSEA. V lost 4 bases, J lost 3 bases, and 3 bases stayed unmatched. This CDR3 has 13 residues. The CDR3 DNA follows: TGCAGCGTTGTGGGACAGGGTAAAGAGACCCAGTACTTC. Translated: CSVVGQGKETQYF.

The gene calls are TRBV2 and TRBJ2-1, with TRBD2 identical over 12 bases. The V and J ends lost 8 bases and 9 bases, in that order; junction bases with no gene match: 11. Germline V lookup: CDR1 SNHLY, CDR2 FYNNEI. The CDR3 is made up of 15 amino acids. The chain's CDR3 is CASSTSGRSKGEQFF. CDR3 sequence (DNA): TGTGCCAGCTCGACTAGCGGGAGATCAAAGGGTGAGCAGTTCTTC.

The J gene is TRBJ2-7, the V gene TRBV4-1; TRBD1 agrees at 8 bases. The CDR3 extends over 15 amino acids. CDR1 is MGHRA, CDR2 YSYEKL, per germline. Trimming took 6 bases from V and 1 from J; bases not matched to a gene: 8. Here the CDR3 reads CASSPGQGKSYEQYF. The CDR3 nucleotides read TGCGCCAGCAGTCCTGGACAGGGAAAGTCCTACGAGCAGTACTTC.

J is TRBJ1-4 and V is TRBV7-8; 7 nucleotides line up with TRBD1. After removal of 5 bases from V and 7 bases from J, the junction contained 13 bases not matched to a gene. Germline-derived CDR1 and CDR2 are SGHVS and FQNEAQ. This CDR3 spans 16 amino acids. CDR3 sequence: CASSPIKQGSGEKLFF. CDR3 nucleotide sequence: TGTGCCAGCAGCCCGATTAAACAGGGGAGTGGTGAAAAACTGTTTTTT.

The rearrangement links TRBV27 to TRBJ1-1; unclear D gene. This CDR3 has 15 residues. Trimming cost V 3 bases and J 1 base, with 12 bases left between them. Per germline, CDR1 MNHEY and CDR2 SMNVEV (reference sequence). CDR3 region: CASSLRGGKNTEAFF. The CDR3, as DNA: TGTGCCAGCAGTTTGAGAGGAGGGAAGAACACTGAAGCTTTCTTT.

The DNA for the CDR3 is TGTGCCAGCAGCACCCGTCCGACAGGGGCCGAGCAGTACTTC. This translates into CASSTRPTGAEQYF. The genes are TRBV6-5 and TRBJ2-7, with 8 nucleotides matching TRBD1. Germline V lookup: CDR1 MNHEY, CDR2 SVGAGI. The CDR3 loop spans 14 amino acids. V lost 6 bases, J lost 6 bases, and 10 bases stayed unmatched.

The rearrangement joins TRBV7-2 to TRBJ1-4, with 9 positions matching TRBD1. CDR1 is SGHTA, CDR2 FQGNSA, per germline. V dropped 5 bases and J dropped 2; count of bases not matched to a gene: 3. The CDR3 has 15 amino acids. The CDR3 loop is CASSRTGGTNEKLFF. The CDR3 DNA reads TGTGCCAGCAGCCGAACAGGGGGCACTAATGAAAAACTGTTTTTT.

J is TRBJ2-3 and V is TRBV10-3; 7 bases are a match to TRBD1. Looked up from germline, CDR1 is ENHRY and CDR2 is SYGVKD. The CDR3 is made up of 18 amino acids. Trimming removed 0 bases from V and 2 bases from J; junction bases left unmatched: 11. For the CDR3, the DNA is TGTGCCATCAGTGAGTCGACTCCCAGGGGGAGTATCACAGATACGCAGTATTTT. Protein product: CAISESTPRGSITDTQYF.

The chain links TRBV28 to TRBJ1-4; no firm D call. The CDR3 runs 16 residues. Deletions cut 2 bases from V and 0 bases from J, with 10 bases between. The germline V gene has CDR1 MDHEN and CDR2 SYDVKM. CDR3 sequence: CASSLAPSATNEKLFF. CDR3 nucleotide sequence: TGTGCCAGCAGTTTAGCCCCGAGCGCAACTAATGAAAAACTGTTTTTT.

This clone turned up a few times. The chain joins TRBV28 to TRBJ1-3; D possibly corresponds to TRBD1 (6 bases). V lost 1 base and J 3 bases, leaving 10 bases between the germline ends. This CDR3 comprises 15 residues. The germline CDR1 and CDR2 sequences are MDHEN and SYDVKM. In DNA form, the CDR3 reads TGTGCCAGCAGTTTATTCGCACAGGGTGGAAACACCATATATTTT. Its translation is CASSLFAQGGNTIYF.

The chain links TRBV30 to TRBJ1-2, with D unclear. Germline V lookup: CDR1 GTSNPN, CDR2 SVGIG (reference sequence). CDR3 length: 14 residues. V was clipped by 0 bases and J by 3 bases, with 11 bases between them. In nucleotides, the CDR3 is TGTGCCTGGAGTGTCTCAGATCCCTACTATGGCTACACCTTC. Its translation is CAWSVSDPYYGYTF.

The chain has TRBV5-1 and TRBJ2-5; weak D call: TRBD1 (6 bases). CDR3 size: 16 residues. In germline, CDR1 is SGHRS, CDR2 YFSETQ. The V and J ends lost 6 bases and 4 bases respectively, with 22 bases between them. The CDR3 sequence: CASTHPGPGERETQYF. Here the CDR3 DNA reads TGCGCCAGCACCCATCCAGGTCCAGGGGAACGAGAGACCCAGTACTTC.

In DNA form, the CDR3 reads TGTGCCAGCAGCAGCCCCCCGGTTATCGGAAACACCATATATTTT. It translates to CASSSPPVIGNTIYF. The rearrangement joins TRBV7-2 to TRBJ1-3, with unresolved D. The germline V and J ends were trimmed by 5 bases and 4 bases, with 15 bases remaining between them. This CDR3 has 15 residues. Germline CDR1 and CDR2: SGHTA and FQGNSA.